A single sample is the source of the 29 T cell receptor beta chains below, sequenced in a study of shared clonotypes between healthy human individuals. The data were produced by immunoSEQ multiplex PCR, yet TCRdb's version contains in-frame clones alone and is incomplete. This table has about 2 million clones, approximately 95% appearing once. CD45RO negativity and positive selection for CCR7 defined naive CD8 cells, a population that excluded terminally differentiated effector memory CD45RA+ cells. Material: naive CD8+ T cells sorted from blood. These receptors were obtained from a man aged 18 to 30 in good health.

Comment on this clone: This CDR3 is also generated by other DNA sequences in the sample. The rearrangement links TRBV30 to TRBJ2-3; D gene ambiguous. In germline, CDR1 is GTSNPN, CDR2 SVGIG (reference sequence). The CDR3 covers 11 residues. V lost 4 bases, J lost 5 bases, and 7 bases lay in between. CDR3 region: CAWTPGDTQYF. CDR3 DNA: TGTGCCTGGACCCCGGGAGATACGCAGTATTTT.

The chain couples TRBV7-9 to TRBJ1-2; D is possibly TRBD1 (6 bases). Trimming cost V 3 bases and J 5 bases, with 13 bases left between them. Germline V gene sequence: CDR1 SEHNR, CDR2 FQNEAQ (reference sequence). The CDR3 contains 14 residues. CDR3 nucleotide sequence: TGTGCCAGCAGCTTTGGGGGTCAGGGGTATGGCTACACCTTC. Protein product: CASSFGGQGYGYTF.

The J gene is TRBJ2-2, the V gene TRBV28, with D perhaps matching TRBD2 (5 bases). Germline loops: CDR1 MDHEN, CDR2 SYDVKM. This CDR3 is built from 15 residues. The V and J ends lost 1 base and 7 bases respectively, with 13 bases between them. The DNA for the CDR3 is TGTGCCAGCAGTTTATTTGGGCTAGCCGTCGGGGAGCTGTTTTTT. Translating it yields CASSLFGLAVGELFF.

V gene TRBV11-3 combines with J gene TRBJ2-1, with 7 bases lining up with TRBD2. Germline V gives CDR1 SGHNT, CDR2 YENEEA. Trimming removed 0 bases from V and 8 bases from J; junction bases left unmatched: 4. The CDR3 has 14 amino acids. CDR3 coding DNA: TGTGCCAGCAGCTTAGATACCCTAGCGGATGAGCAGTTCTTC. This codes for CASSLDTLADEQFF.

This sequence joins TRBV6-5 and TRBJ2-3; 10 bases align to TRBD1. V was pared by 4 bases and J by 4 bases, with 5 bases of the junction left unmatched. From germline, CDR1 is MNHEY and CDR2 SVGAGI. CDR3 size: 15 residues. CDR3 DNA: TGTGCCAGCAGTTTCGGGACAGGGGCCGCAGATACGCAGTATTTT. Its protein is CASSFGTGAADTQYF.

The rearrangement links TRBV7-9 to TRBJ2-7, with 7 bases lining up with TRBD1. The CDR3 contains 14 residues. The germline V gene encodes CDR1 SEHNR and CDR2 FQNEAQ (reference sequence). V trimming: 5 bases; J trimming: 1 base; junction bases outside the gene matches: 5. The CDR3 region has the DNA TGTGCCAGCAGCCCCCAGGACAGGTCCTACGAGCAGTACTTC. Its translation is CASSPQDRSYEQYF.

With respect to this clone: A much larger clone is a single base away; this may be a read error. This sequence joins TRBV7-8 and TRBJ2-7, with D unclear. V gave up 0 bases and J gave up 2 bases, with 2 bases separating them. The CDR3 has 12 residues. Germline V gene lookup returns CDR1 SGHVS and CDR2 FQNEAQ. The DNA for the CDR3 is TGTGCCAGCAGCTTAGCCGCCTACGAGCAGTACTTC. Its protein product is CASSLAAYEQYF.

The chain combines TRBV5-1 with TRBJ2-7; TRBD2 might be the D (6 bases). V lost 3 bases and J 4 bases, leaving 17 bases between the germline ends. The CDR3 length is 15 residues. The germline gives CDR1 SGHRS, CDR2 YFSETQ. CDR3 residues: CASSWGLDPRYEQYF. The CDR3 bases are TGCGCCAGCAGCTGGGGACTTGACCCCCGATACGAGCAGTACTTC.

This sequence joins TRBV11-2 and TRBJ2-7, with TRBD2 as a possible D gene (5 bases). Germline V gene lookup returns CDR1 SGHAT and CDR2 FQNNGV. V was cut by 7 bases and J by 5 bases, with 18 bases left in between. There are 14 residues in the CDR3. CDR3 region: CASTLSGGGHEQYF. In DNA, the CDR3 is TGTGCCAGCACACTATCGGGTGGAGGCCACGAGCAGTACTTC.

The chain carries TRBV7-9 and TRBJ2-2; 9 bases map to TRBD1. This CDR3 contains 17 residues. Germline lookup yields CDR1 SEHNR and CDR2 FQNEAQ (reference sequence). The V and J ends lost 4 bases and 5 bases, in that order; junction bases with no gene match: 11. The CDR3 nucleotides read TGTGCCAGCAGCTCCCCGACAGGGGGGATGGAAACCGGGGAGCTGTTTTTT. Translated, it gives CASSSPTGGMETGELFF.

The chain recombines TRBV5-6 with TRBJ1-2; no reliable D call. Trimming cost V 7 bases and J 3 bases, with 16 bases left between them. The CDR3 has 14 residues. Germline CDR1 is SGHDT and CDR2 is YYEEEE. Written as DNA, the CDR3 is TGTGCCAGCGGCTCAACAGTGATTGACTATGGCTACACCTTC. Translated: CASGSTVIDYGYTF. Variable domain in full (rest from reference TRBV5-6 and TRBJ1-2): DAGVTQSPTHLIKTRGQQVTLRCSPKSGHDTVSWYQQALGQGPQFIFQYYEEEERQRGNFPDRFSGHQFPNYSSELNVNALLLGDSALYLCASGSTVIDYGYTFGSGTRLTVV.

The CDR3 here is CASSQGSGSPLHF. CDR3 nucleotides: TGTGCCAGTAGCCAGGGTAGTGGTTCACCCCTCCACTTT. This chain joins TRBV19 and TRBJ1-6, with D perhaps TRBD1 (5 bases). This CDR3 contains 13 residues. Germline V gene lookup returns CDR1 LNHDA and CDR2 SQIVND (reference sequence). V lost 6 bases to trimming and J lost 9 bases, with 12 bases between them.

The chain links TRBV30 to TRBJ1-4; 8 bases are shared with TRBD1. Germline-derived CDR1 and CDR2 are GTSNPN and SVGIG (reference sequence). V lost 4 bases, J lost 8 bases, and 6 bases stayed unmatched. The CDR3 covers 13 residues. CDR3 amino acids: CAWIDRGGEKLFF. The CDR3 nucleotides are TGTGCCTGGATTGACAGGGGTGGAGAAAAACTGTTTTTT. Supplemented by reference TRBV30 and TRBJ1-4, the full variable domain reads SQTIHQWPATLVQPVGSPLSLECTVEGTSNPNLYWYRQAAGRGLQLLFYSVGIGQISSEVPQNLSASRPQDRQFILSSKKLLLSDSGFYLCAWIDRGGEKLFFGSGTQLSVL.

The chain has TRBV6-6 and TRBJ2-3; D is unclear. Germline CDR1 is MNHNY and CDR2 is SVGAGI (reference sequence). This CDR3 has 13 residues. The ends were cut back, 4 bases at V and 0 bases at J, with 5 bases in the middle. The CDR3: CASSFASTDTQYF. In DNA, the CDR3 is TGTGCCAGCAGTTTCGCTAGCACAGATACGCAGTATTTT.

The rearrangement uses TRBV7-2 and TRBJ1-6; D is possibly TRBD1 (5 bases). Germline CDR1 SGHTA, CDR2 FQGNSA. CDR3 length: 17 amino acids. Trimming removed 0 bases at V and 3 bases at J, with 12 bases between. CDR3 sequence (DNA): TGTGCCAGCAGCTTAGCTAGGCAGGGTTTCTATAATTCACCCCTCCACTTT. Encoded protein: CASSLARQGFYNSPLHF.

CDR3 sequence (DNA): TGCGCCAGCAGCCAAGATAGGGGGGGGGAGAACACTGAAGCTTTCTTT. Protein: CASSQDRGGENTEAFF. The chain combines TRBV4-1 with TRBJ1-1, with D tentatively TRBD1 (6 bases). V lost 0 bases to trimming and J lost 1 base, with 12 bases between them. The germline V gene has CDR1 MGHRA and CDR2 YSYEKL. This CDR3 is built from 16 residues.

CDR3 region: CASSQGPAGGEETQYF. The DNA for the CDR3 is TGCGCCAGCAGCCAAGGGCCAGCGGGGGGGGAAGAGACCCAGTACTTC. The V call is TRBV4-1, the J call TRBJ2-5; 10 nucleotides match TRBD2. Germline CDR1 is MGHRA and CDR2 is YSYEKL. This CDR3 is built from 16 residues. The V segment lost 1 base and the J segment 3 bases; nucleotides outside the gene matches: 5.

The J gene is TRBJ2-3, the V gene TRBV5-8, with no clear D. From germline, CDR1 is SGHTS and CDR2 YDEGEE. The CDR3 length is 12 residues. V lost 0 bases and J lost 6, with 5 bases in between. The CDR3 is CASSLVSDTQYF. In DNA, the CDR3 is TGTGCCAGCAGCTTGGTTAGCGATACGCAGTATTTT.

The chain links TRBV6-1 to TRBJ2-7, with 10 bases identical to TRBD1. This CDR3 spans 15 amino acids. CDR1 and CDR2 (germline): MNHNS, SASEGT. J lost 3 bases, V lost 5 bases, and 7 bases had no gene match. The CDR3 loop is CASSQRTGGFYEQYF. CDR3 sequence (DNA): TGTGCCAGCAGTCAAAGGACAGGGGGTTTCTACGAGCAGTACTTC.

The V call is TRBV19, the J call TRBJ1-1; D gene ambiguous. The CDR3 is 13 residues long. V was shortened by 6 bases and J by 11 bases, with 19 bases between the two germline ends. CDR1 and CDR2 (germline): LNHDA, SQIVND (reference sequence). The CDR3: CASSQSWSGEAFF. The DNA for the CDR3 is TGTGCCAGTAGCCAATCTTGGAGTGGTGAGGCTTTCTTT.

The chain employs TRBV4-3 and TRBJ2-2; a weak D match, TRBD2 (5 bases). Deletions cut 3 bases from V and 7 bases from J, with 18 bases between. Germline CDR1 reads LGHNA; CDR2 reads YSLEER. This CDR3 contains 16 residues. This CDR3 reads CASSQSDREGIGELFF. The CDR3 coding sequence is TGCGCCAGCAGCCAGAGTGACCGGGAAGGTATCGGGGAGCTGTTTTTT.

The chain combines TRBV5-4 with TRBJ1-2; the D gene is possibly TRBD1 (5 bases). V lost 5 bases to trimming and J lost 1 base, with 15 bases between them. The CDR3 loop spans 15 amino acids. Germline V gives CDR1 SGHNT, CDR2 YYREEE (reference sequence). This CDR3 reads CASRDQGLHNYGYTF. CDR3 sequence (DNA): TGTGCCAGCAGGGATCAGGGACTCCATAACTATGGCTACACCTTC.

This chain joins TRBV7-9 and TRBJ2-7, with TRBD1 identical over 8 bases. From germline, CDR1 is SEHNR and CDR2 FQNEAQ (reference sequence). With 4 bases clipped from V and 3 bases from J, the junction kept 5 bases outside the gene matches. This CDR3 spans 14 amino acids. The CDR3 nucleotides read TGTGCCAGCAGCTCCCAGGACAGGGACTACGAGCAGTACTTC. Translated, it gives CASSSQDRDYEQYF. Full variable domain (remainder filled in from reference TRBV7-9 and TRBJ2-7): DTGVSQNPRHKITKRGQNVTFRCDPISEHNRLYWYRQTLGQGPEFLTYFQNEAQLEKSRLLSDRFSAERPKGSFSTLEIQRTEQGDSAMYLCASSSQDRDYEQYFGPGTRLTVT.

In nucleotides, the CDR3 is TGCAGCGTATCTGGCCAGGGAAATGAAAAACTGTTTTTT. Translation gives CSVSGQGNEKLFF. This rearrangement joins TRBV29-1 to TRBJ1-4, with D perhaps TRBD1 (5 bases). This CDR3 has 13 amino acids. V lost 6 bases to trimming and J lost 5 bases, with 13 bases between them. Germline V gives CDR1 SQVTM, CDR2 ANQGSEA.

For this clone: Other nucleotide sequences in the sample specify the same CDR3. The chain combines TRBV7-2 with TRBJ2-7; TRBD2 agrees at 12 bases. The CDR3 contains 15 residues. CDR1 and CDR2 from the germline V gene are SGHTA and FQGNSA. The V and J ends lost 5 bases and 0 bases, in that order; junction bases with no gene match: 2. The CDR3 DNA sequence: TGTGCCAGCAGCCCGACTAGCGGGAGCTCCTACGAGCAGTACTTC. It specifies CASSPTSGSSYEQYF.

The V gene is TRBV5-4, the J gene TRBJ2-3; 8 bases are a match to TRBD1. There are 12 residues in the CDR3. J gave up 10 bases and V 4 bases, and 5 bases lay outside the gene matches. CDR1 is SGHNT and CDR2 is YYREEE in the germline V gene (reference sequence). CDR3 nucleotides: TGTGCCAGCAGCCCTGGACAGGGTGCGCAGTATTTT. Translated, it gives CASSPGQGAQYF.

Concerning this clone itself: Additional DNA sequences in this sample encode the identical CDR3. This chain links TRBV4-1 with TRBJ2-7, with 8 bases that match TRBD1. The germline V gene has CDR1 MGHRA and CDR2 YSYEKL. The trim removed 4 bases at V and 5 bases at J, leaving 7 bases unmatched. This CDR3 has 14 amino acids. CDR3 nucleotides: TGCGCCAGCAGCCCTAGGCAGGGGGCGGACGAGCAGTACTTC. Translating it yields CASSPRQGADEQYF.

This rearrangement joins TRBV7-8 to TRBJ1-1; possibly TRBD1 for D (5 bases). Germline V gene data show CDR1 as SGHVS and CDR2 as FQNEAQ. V was pared by 8 bases and J by 6 bases, with 10 bases between. The CDR3 covers 11 residues. The CDR3 here is CASQGLSEAFF. CDR3 nucleotides: TGTGCCAGCCAGGGATTATCTGAAGCTTTCTTT. The full variable domain, completed using reference TRBV7-8 and TRBJ1-1, is GAGVSQSPRYKVAKRGQDVALRCDPISGHVSLFWYQQALGQGPEFLTYFQNEAQLDKSGLPSDRFFAERPEGSVSTLKIQRTQQEDSAVYLCASQGLSEAFFGQGTRLTVV.

This chain links TRBV5-6 with TRBJ1-2; D not resolved. CDR3 length equals 13 residues. V gave up 5 bases and J gave up 8 bases, with 16 bases separating them. CDR1 and CDR2 from the germline V gene are SGHDT and YYEEEE. The DNA of the CDR3 is TGTGCCAGCAGTACCTCCGGAGGGTACGGCTACACCTTC. It codes for CASSTSGGYGYTF.